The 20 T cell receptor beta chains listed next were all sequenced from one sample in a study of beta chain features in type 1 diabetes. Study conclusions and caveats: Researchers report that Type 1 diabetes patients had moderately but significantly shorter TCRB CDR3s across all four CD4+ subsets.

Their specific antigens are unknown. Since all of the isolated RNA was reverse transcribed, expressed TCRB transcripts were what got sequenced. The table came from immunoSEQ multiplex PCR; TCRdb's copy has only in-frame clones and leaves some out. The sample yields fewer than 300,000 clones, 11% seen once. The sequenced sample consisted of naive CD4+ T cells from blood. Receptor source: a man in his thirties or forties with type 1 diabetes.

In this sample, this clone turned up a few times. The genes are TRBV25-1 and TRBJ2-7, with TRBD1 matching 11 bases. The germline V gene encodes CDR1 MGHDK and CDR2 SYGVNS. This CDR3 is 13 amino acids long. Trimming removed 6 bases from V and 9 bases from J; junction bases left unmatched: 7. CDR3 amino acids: CASSGPGTGGQYF. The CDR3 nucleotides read TGTGCCAGCAGCGGACCCGGGACAGGGGGGCAGTACTTC.

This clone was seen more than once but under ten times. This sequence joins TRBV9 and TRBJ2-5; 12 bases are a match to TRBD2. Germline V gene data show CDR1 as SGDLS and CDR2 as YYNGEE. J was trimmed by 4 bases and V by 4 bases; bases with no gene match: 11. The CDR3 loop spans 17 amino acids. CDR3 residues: CASSPNPATSGRETQYF. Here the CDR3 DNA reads TGTGCCAGCAGCCCGAACCCGGCGACTAGCGGGAGAGAGACCCAGTACTTC.

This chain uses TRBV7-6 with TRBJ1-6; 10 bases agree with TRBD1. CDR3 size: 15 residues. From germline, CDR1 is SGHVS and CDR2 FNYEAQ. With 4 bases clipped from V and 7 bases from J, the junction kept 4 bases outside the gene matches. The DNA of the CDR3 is TGTGCCAGCAGCTCCTGGGACAGGGGCAATTCACCCCTCCACTTT. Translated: CASSSWDRGNSPLHF. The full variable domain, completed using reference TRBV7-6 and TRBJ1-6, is GAGVSQSPRYKVTKRGQDVALRCDPISGHVSLYWYRQALGQGPEFLTYFNYEAQQDKSGLPNDRFSAERPEGSISTLTIQRTEQRDSAMYRCASSSWDRGNSPLHFGNGTRLTVT.

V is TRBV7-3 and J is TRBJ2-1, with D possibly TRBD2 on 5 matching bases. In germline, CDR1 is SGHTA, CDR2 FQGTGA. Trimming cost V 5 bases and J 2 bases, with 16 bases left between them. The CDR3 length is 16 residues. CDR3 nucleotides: TGTGCCAGCAGCCCGGGCCGAGCGCGGGCCTACAATGAGCAGTTCTTC. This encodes CASSPGRARAYNEQFF.

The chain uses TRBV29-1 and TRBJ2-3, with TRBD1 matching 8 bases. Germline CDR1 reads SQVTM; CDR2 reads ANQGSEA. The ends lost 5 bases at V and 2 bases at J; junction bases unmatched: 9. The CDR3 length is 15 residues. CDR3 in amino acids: CSVQGASRTTDTQYF. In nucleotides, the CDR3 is TGCAGCGTTCAGGGGGCTAGCAGGACCACAGATACGCAGTATTTT.

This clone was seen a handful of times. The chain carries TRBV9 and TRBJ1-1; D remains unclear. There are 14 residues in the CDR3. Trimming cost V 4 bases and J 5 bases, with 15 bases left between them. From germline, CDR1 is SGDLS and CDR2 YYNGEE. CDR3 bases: TGTGCCAGCAGCTACAGAGCGGCGAGTACTGAAGCTTTCTTT. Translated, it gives CASSYRAASTEAFF.

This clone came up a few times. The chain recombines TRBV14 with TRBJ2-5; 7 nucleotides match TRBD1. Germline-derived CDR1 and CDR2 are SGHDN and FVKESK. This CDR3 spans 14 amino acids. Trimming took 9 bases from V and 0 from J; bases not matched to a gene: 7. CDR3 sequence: CASSTGRNQETQYF. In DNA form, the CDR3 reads TGTGCCAGTTCGACAGGGCGCAACCAAGAGACCCAGTACTTC.

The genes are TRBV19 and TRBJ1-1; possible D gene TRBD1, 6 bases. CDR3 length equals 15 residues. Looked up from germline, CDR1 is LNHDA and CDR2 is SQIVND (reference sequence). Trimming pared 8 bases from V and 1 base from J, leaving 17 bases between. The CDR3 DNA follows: TGTGCCAGTCGCACGCCCGGGACACCGAACACTGAAGCTTTCTTT. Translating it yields CASRTPGTPNTEAFF.

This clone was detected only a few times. The CDR3 protein is CASSLAAGDPLRGQYF. The CDR3 DNA reads TGCGCCAGCAGCTTGGCCGCGGGTGACCCCCTACGGGGGCAGTACTTC. This chain uses TRBV5-1 with TRBJ2-7; D is perhaps TRBD2 (5 bases). The germline gives CDR1 SGHRS, CDR2 YFSETQ. V was shortened by 0 bases and J by 9 bases, with 22 bases between the two germline ends. The CDR3 runs 16 residues.

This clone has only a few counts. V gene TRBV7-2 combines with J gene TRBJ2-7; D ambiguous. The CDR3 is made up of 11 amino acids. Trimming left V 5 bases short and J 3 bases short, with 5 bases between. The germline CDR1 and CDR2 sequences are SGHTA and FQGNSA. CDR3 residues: CASSNYYEQYF. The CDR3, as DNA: TGTGCCAGCAGCAATTACTACGAGCAGTACTTC.

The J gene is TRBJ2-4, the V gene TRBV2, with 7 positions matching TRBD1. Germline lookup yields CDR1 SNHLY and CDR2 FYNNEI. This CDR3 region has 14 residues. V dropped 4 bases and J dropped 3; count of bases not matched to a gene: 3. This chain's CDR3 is CASSGTGDKNIQYF. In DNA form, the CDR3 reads TGTGCCAGCAGTGGGACAGGTGACAAAAACATTCAGTACTTC.

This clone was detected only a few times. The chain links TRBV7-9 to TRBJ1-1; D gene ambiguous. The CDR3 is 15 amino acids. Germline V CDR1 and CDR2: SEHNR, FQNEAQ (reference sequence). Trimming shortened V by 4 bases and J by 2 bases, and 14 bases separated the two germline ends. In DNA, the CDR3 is TGTGCCAGCAGCTCCGACTGGAGGCTTAACACTGAAGCTTTCTTT. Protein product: CASSSDWRLNTEAFF.

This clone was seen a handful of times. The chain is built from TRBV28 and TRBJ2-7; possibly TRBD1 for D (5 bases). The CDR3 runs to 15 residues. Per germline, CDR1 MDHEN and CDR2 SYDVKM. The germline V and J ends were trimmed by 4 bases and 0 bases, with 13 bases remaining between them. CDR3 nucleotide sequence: TGTGCCAGCAGTTCAGGACAAGCTTTCTCCTACGAGCAGTACTTC. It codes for CASSSGQAFSYEQYF.

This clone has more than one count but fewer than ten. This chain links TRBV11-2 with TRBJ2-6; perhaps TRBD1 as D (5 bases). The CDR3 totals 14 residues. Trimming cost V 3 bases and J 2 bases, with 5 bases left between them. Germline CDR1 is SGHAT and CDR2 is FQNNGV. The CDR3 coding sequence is TGTGCCAGCAGCTTGGGGCCTGGGGCCAACGTCCTGACTTTC. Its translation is CASSLGPGANVLTF.

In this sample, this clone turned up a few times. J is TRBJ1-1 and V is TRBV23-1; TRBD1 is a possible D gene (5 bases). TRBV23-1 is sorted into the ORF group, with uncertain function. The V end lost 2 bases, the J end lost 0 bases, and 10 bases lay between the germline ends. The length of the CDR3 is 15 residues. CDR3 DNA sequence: TGCGCCAGCAGTCAACCGACAGTCATGAACACTGAAGCTTTCTTT. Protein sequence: CASSQPTVMNTEAFF.

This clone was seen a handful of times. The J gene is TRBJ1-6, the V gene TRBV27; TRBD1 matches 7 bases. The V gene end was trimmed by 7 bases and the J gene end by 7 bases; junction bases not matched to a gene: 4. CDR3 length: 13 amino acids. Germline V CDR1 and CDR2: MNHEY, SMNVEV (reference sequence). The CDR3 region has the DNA TGTGCCAGCAAAGGCAGGGGGAATTCACCCCTCCACTTT. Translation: CASKGRGNSPLHF.

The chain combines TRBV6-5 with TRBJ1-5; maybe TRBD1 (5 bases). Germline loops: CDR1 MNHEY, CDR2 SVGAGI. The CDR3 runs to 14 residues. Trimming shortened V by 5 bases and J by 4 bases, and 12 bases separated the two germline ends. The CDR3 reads CASSPAGGNQPQHF. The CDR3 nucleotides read TGTGCCAGCAGTCCCGCGGGGGGTAATCAGCCCCAGCATTTT.

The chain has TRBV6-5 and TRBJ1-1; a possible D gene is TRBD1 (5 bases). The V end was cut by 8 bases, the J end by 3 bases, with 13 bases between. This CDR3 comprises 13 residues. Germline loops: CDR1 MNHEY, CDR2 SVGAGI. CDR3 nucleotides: TGTGCCAGCGGCGGGGACGGAGACACTGAAGCTTTCTTT. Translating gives CASGGDGDTEAFF.

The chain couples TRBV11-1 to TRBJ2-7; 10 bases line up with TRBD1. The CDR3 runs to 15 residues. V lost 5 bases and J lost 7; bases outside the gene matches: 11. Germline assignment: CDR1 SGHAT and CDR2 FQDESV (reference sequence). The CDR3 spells CASSHYPDRGEEQYF. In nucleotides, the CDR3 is TGTGCCAGCAGCCACTACCCGGACAGGGGGGAAGAGCAGTACTTC.

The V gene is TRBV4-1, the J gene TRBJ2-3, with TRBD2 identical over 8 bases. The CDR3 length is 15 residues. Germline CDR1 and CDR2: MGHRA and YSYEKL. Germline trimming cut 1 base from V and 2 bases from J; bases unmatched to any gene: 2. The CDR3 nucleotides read TGCGCCAGCAGCCAAGTCGGGGGGGCCACAGATACGCAGTATTTT. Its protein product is CASSQVGGATDTQYF.